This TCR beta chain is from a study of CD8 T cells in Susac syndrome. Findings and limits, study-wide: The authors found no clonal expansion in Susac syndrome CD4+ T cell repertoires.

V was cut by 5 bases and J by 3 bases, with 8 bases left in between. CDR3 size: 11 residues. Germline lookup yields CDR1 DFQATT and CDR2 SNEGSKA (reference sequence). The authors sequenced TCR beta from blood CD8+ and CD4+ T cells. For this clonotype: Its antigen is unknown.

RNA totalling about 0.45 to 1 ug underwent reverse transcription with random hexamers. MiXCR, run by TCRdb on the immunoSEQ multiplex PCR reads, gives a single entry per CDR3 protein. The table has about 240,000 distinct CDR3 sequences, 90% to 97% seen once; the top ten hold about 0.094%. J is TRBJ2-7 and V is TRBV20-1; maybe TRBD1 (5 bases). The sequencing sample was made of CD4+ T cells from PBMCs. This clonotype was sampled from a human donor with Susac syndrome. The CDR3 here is CSALDNYEQYF. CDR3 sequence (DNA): TGCAGTGCTTTGGACAACTACGAGCAGTACTTC.